The sequence of this T cell receptor (beta chain) was determined in a study of blood T cell repertoires in COVID-19. Study-level information: From the United States, Italy and Spain came samples of acute and convalescent COVID-19. PBMCs, B-cell-depleted T cells, or T cells were the source of the cDNA or gDNA that made up the material.

This clone was seen at least ten times. As processed by the authors: Reference gene primer amplification gave nucleated cell count estimates. This table comes from immunoSEQ multiplex PCR, and its TCRdb copy is limited to in-frame clones, with some not included. V and J calls and clone size follow that table, whereas D and trimming were derived from the DNA. The table has under 150,000 clones, 70% to 80% seen once. Sequencing was carried out using peripheral blood. The TCR comes from a human donor in a cohort sampled during active COVID-19.

The CDR3 coding sequence is TGTGCCAGCAGCTTGACGGGCAATGAGCAGTTCTTC. Its translation is CASSLTGNEQFF. This chain joins TRBV7-9 and TRBJ2-1; D is unresolved. V gave up 3 bases and J gave up 6 bases, with 6 bases separating them. This CDR3 spans 12 amino acids. In germline, CDR1 is SEHNR, CDR2 FQNEAQ (reference sequence).